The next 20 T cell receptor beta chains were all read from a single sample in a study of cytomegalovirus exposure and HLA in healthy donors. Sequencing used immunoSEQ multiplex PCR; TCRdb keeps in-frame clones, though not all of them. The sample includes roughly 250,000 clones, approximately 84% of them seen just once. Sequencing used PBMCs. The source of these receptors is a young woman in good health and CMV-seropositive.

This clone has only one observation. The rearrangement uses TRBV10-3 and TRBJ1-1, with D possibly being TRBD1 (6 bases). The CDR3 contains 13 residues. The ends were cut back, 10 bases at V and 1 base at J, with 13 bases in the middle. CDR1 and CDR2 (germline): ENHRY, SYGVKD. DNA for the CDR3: TGTGCCACCGGCCGACAGGAGAACACTGAAGCTTTCTTT. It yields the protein CATGRQENTEAFF.

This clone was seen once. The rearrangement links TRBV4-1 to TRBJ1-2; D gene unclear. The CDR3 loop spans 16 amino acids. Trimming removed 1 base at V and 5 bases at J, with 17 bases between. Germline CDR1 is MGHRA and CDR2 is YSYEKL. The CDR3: CASSQGSEDFLYGYTF. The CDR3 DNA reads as TGCGCCAGCAGCCAAGGTTCAGAGGATTTCCTTTATGGCTACACCTTC.

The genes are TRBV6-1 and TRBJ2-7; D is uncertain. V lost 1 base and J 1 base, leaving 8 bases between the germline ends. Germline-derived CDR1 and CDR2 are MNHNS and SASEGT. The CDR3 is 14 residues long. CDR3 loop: CASSEGPRSYEQYF. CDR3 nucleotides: TGTGCCAGCAGTGAAGGGCCTCGATCCTACGAGCAGTACTTC.

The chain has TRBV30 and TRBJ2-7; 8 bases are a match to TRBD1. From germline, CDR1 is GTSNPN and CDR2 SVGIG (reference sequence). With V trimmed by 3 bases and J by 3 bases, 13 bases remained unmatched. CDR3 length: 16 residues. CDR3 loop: CAWRKGPTGVFYEQYF. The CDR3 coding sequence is TGTGCCTGGAGGAAAGGTCCGACAGGGGTCTTCTACGAGCAGTACTTC.

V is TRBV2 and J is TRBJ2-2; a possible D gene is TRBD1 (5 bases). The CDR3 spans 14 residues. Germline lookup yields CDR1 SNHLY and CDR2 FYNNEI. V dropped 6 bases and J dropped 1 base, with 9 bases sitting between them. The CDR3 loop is CASRGQGNTGELFF. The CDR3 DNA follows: TGTGCCAGCAGGGGGCAGGGGAACACCGGGGAGCTGTTTTTT.

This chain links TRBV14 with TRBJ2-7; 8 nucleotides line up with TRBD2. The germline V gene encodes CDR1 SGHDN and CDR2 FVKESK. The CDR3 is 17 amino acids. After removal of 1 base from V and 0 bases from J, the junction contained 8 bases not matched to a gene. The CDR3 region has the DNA TGTGCCAGCAGCCAAGGGGGCGGGAGGATAAGCTCCTACGAGCAGTACTTC. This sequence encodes CASSQGGGRISSYEQYF.

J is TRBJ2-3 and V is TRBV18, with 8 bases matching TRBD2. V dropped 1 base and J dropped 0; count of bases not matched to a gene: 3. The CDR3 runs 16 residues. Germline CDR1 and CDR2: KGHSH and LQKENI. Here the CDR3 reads CASSPQLAGSTDTQYF. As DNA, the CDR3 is TGTGCCAGCTCACCACAGCTAGCGGGCAGCACAGATACGCAGTATTTT.

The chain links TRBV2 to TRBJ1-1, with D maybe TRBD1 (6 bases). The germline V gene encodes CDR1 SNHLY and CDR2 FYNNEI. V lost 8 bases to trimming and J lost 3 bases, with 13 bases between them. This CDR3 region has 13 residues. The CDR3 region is CASQWEGDTEAFF. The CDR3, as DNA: TGTGCCAGCCAGTGGGAGGGGGACACTGAAGCTTTCTTT.

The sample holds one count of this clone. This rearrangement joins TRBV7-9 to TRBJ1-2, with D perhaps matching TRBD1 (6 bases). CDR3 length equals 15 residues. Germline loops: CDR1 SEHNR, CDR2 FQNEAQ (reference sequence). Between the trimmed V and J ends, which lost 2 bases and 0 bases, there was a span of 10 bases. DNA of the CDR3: TGTGCCAGCAGCTTAAGGACAGTTACTAACTATGGCTACACCTTC. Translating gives CASSLRTVTNYGYTF.

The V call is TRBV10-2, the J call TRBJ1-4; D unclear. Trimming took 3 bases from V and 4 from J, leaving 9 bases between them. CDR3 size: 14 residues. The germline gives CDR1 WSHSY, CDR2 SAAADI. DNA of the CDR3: TGCGCCAGCAGTGATGCAGGCCGTAATGAAAAACTGTTTTTT. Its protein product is CASSDAGRNEKLFF.

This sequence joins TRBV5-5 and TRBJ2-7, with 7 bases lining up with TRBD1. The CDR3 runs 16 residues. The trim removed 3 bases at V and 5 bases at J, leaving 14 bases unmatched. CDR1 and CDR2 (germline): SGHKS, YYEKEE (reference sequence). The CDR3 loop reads CASSWGMTGWENEQYF. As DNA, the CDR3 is TGTGCCAGCAGCTGGGGAATGACAGGGTGGGAAAACGAGCAGTACTTC.

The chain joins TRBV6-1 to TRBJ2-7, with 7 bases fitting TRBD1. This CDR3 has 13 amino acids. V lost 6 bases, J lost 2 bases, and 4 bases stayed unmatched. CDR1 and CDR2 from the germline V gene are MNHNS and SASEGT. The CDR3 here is CASRYGTAYEQYF. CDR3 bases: TGTGCCAGCAGGTATGGGACAGCCTACGAGCAGTACTTC.

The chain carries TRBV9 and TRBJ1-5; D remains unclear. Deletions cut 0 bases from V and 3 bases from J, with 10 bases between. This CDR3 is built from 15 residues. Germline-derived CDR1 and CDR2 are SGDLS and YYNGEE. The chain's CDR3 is CASSVGGNHNQPQHF. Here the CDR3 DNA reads TGTGCCAGCAGCGTAGGCGGGAATCACAATCAGCCCCAGCATTTT. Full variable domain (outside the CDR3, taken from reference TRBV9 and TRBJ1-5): DSGVTQTPKHLITATGQRVTLRCSPRSGDLSVYWYQQSLDQGLQFLIQYYNGEERAKGNILERFSAQQFPDLHSELNLSSLELGDSALYFCASSVGGNHNQPQHFGDGTRLSIL.

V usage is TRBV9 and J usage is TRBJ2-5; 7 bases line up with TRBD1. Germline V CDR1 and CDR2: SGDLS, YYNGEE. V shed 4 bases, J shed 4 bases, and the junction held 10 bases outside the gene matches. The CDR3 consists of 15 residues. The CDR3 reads CASSPVDRVRETQYF. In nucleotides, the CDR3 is TGTGCCAGCAGCCCCGTCGACAGGGTCCGAGAGACCCAGTACTTC.

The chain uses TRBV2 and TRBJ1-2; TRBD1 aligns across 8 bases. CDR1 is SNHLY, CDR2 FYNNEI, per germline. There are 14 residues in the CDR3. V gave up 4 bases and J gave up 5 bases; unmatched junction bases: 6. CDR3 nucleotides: TGTGCCAGCAGTGTTGTTCAGGGGGCATATGGCTACACCTTC. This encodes CASSVVQGAYGYTF.

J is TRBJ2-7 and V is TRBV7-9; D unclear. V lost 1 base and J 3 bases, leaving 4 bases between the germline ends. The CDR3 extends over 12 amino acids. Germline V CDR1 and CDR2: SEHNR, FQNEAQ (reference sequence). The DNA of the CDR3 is TGTGCCAGCAGCTTAGGGAGCTACGAGCAGTACTTC. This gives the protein CASSLGSYEQYF.

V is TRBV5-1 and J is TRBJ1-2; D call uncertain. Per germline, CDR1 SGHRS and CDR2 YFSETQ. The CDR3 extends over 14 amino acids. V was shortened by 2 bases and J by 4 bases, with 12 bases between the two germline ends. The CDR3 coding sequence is TGCGCCAGCAGCTTTTCAGACTTGGGCTATGGCTACACCTTC. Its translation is CASSFSDLGYGYTF.

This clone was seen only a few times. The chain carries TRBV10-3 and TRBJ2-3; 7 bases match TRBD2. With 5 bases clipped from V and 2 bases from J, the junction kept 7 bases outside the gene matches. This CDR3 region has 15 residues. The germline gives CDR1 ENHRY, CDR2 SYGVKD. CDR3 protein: CAISPLAEATDTQYF. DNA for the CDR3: TGTGCCATCAGTCCCCTAGCGGAGGCCACAGATACGCAGTATTTT.

The CDR3 DNA is TGTGCCAGCAGCTCAGGGACATTGGGACCCTACGAGCAGTACTTC. This gives the protein CASSSGTLGPYEQYF. This chain joins TRBV6-5 and TRBJ2-7, with D tentatively TRBD1 (6 bases). Germline V gene lookup returns CDR1 MNHEY and CDR2 SVGAGI. The CDR3 extends over 15 amino acids. V lost 6 bases and J 2 bases, leaving 17 bases between the germline ends.

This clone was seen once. The CDR3 is CASSLGQLRGLNQPQHF. The CDR3 coding sequence is TGTGCCAGCAGTTTAGGTCAACTCAGGGGCCTCAATCAGCCCCAGCATTTT. The chain joins TRBV28 to TRBJ1-5; the D gene is possibly TRBD1 (6 bases). V shed 2 bases and J shed 3 bases, with 17 bases lying between them. Germline V gene data show CDR1 as MDHEN and CDR2 as SYDVKM. The CDR3 runs 17 residues. The entire variable domain, with the rest obtained from reference TRBV28 and TRBJ1-5, is as follows: DVKVTQSSRYLVKRTGEKVFLECVQDMDHENMFWYRQDPGLGLRLIYFSYDVKMKEKGDIPEGYSVSREKKERFSLILESASTNQTSMYLCASSLGQLRGLNQPQHFGDGTRLSIL.